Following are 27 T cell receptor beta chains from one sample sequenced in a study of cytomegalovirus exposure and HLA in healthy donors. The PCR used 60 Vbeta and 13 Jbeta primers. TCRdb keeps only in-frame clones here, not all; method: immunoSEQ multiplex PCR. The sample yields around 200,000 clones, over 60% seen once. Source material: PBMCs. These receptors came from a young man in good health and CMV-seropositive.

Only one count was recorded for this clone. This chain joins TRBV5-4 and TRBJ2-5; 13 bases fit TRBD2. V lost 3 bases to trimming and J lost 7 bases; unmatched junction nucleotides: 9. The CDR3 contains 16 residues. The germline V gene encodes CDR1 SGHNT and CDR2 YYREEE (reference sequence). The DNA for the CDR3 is TGTGCCAGCAGCTCGGGGGGACTAGCGGGGCAGCTGACCCAGTACTTC. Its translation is CASSSGGLAGQLTQYF.

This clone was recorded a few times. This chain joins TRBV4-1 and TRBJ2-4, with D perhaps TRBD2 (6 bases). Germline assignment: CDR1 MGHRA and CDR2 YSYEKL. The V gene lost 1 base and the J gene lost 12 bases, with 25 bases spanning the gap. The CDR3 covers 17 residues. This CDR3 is CASSQVFGGISRLGQYF. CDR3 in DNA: TGCGCCAGCAGCCAAGTATTTGGGGGGATTTCGAGATTGGGTCAGTACTTC.

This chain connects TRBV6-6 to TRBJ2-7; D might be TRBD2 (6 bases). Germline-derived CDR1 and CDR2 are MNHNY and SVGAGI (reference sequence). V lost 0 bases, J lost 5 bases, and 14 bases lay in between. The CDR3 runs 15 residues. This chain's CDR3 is CASSYSSLGGNEQYF. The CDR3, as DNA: TGTGCCAGCAGTTACTCCTCCCTGGGGGGTAACGAGCAGTACTTC.

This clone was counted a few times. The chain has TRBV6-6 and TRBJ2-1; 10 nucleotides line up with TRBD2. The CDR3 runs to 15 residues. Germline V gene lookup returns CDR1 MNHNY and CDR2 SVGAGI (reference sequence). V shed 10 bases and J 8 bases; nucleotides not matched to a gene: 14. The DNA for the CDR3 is TGTGCCACTTCCCGGACTAGCGGTTCAGGGCATGAGCAGTTCTTC. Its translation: CATSRTSGSGHEQFF.

The CDR3 coding sequence is TGTGCCAGCAGTTTTGCTAGCGGGACCTACAATGAGCAGTTCTTC. Translating gives CASSFASGTYNEQFF. The V gene is TRBV28, the J gene TRBJ2-1; 9 bases line up with TRBD2. The V gene's germline CDR1 is MDHEN and CDR2 SYDVKM. The CDR3 sequence is 15 residues long. V dropped 3 bases and J dropped 2; count of bases not matched to a gene: 2.

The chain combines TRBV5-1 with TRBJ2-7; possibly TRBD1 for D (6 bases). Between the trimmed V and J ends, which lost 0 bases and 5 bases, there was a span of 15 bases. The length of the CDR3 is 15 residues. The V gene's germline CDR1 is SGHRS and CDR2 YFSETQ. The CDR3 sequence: CASSLGAGAVHEQYF. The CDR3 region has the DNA TGCGCCAGCAGCTTGGGGGCAGGGGCGGTTCACGAGCAGTACTTC.

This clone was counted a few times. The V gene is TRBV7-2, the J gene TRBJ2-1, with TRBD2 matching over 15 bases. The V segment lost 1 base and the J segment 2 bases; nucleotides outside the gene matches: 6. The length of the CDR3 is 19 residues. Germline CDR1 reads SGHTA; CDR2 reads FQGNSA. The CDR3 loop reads CASSLEGTSGRTPYNEQFF. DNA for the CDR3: TGTGCCAGCAGCTTAGAGGGGACTAGCGGGAGGACCCCCTACAATGAGCAGTTCTTC. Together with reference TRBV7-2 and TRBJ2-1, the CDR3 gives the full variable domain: GAGVSQSPSNKVTEKGKDVELRCDPISGHTALYWYRQSLGQGLEFLIYFQGNSAPDKSGLPSDRFSAERTGGSVSTLTIQRTQQEDSAVYLCASSLEGTSGRTPYNEQFFGPGTRLTVL.

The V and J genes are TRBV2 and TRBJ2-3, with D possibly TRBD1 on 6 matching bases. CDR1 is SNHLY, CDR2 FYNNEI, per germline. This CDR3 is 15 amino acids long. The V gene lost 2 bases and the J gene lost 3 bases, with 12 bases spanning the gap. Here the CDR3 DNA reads TGTGCCAGCAGTGAAAAGGGACAAACAACAGATACGCAGTATTTT. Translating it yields CASSEKGQTTDTQYF.

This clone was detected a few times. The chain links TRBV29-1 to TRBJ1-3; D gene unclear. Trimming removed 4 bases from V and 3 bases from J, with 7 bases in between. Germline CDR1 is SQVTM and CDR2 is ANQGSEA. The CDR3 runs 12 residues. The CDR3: CSVANSGNTIYF. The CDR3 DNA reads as TGCAGCGTTGCGAACAGTGGAAACACCATATATTTT.

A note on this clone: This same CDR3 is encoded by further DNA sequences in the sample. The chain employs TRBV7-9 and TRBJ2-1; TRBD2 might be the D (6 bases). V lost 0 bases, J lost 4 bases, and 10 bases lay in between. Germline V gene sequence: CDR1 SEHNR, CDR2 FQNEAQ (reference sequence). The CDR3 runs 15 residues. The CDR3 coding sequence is TGTGCCAGCAGCTTAGCTAGCGGAGCTTACAATGAGCAGTTCTTC. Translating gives CASSLASGAYNEQFF. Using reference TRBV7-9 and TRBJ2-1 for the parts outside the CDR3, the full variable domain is DTGVSQNPRHKITKRGQNVTFRCDPISEHNRLYWYRQTLGQGPEFLTYFQNEAQLEKSRLLSDRFSAERPKGSFSTLEIQRTEQGDSAMYLCASSLASGAYNEQFFGPGTRLTVL.

The chain's CDR3 is CSVELAGNTDTQYF. The CDR3 DNA follows: TGCAGCGTTGAATTAGCGGGGAACACAGATACGCAGTATTTT. J is TRBJ2-3 and V is TRBV29-1, with TRBD2 matching over 8 bases. The CDR3 is 14 amino acids. The junction had 3 bases not matched to a gene; V was cut back by 2 bases and J by 2 bases. The germline V gene has CDR1 SQVTM and CDR2 ANQGSEA.

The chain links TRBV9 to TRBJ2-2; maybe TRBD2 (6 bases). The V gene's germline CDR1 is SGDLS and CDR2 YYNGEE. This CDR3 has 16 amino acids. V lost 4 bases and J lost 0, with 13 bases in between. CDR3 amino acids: CASSSRRGTNTGELFF. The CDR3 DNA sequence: TGTGCCAGCAGCTCCCGGCGGGGCACGAACACCGGGGAGCTGTTTTTT.

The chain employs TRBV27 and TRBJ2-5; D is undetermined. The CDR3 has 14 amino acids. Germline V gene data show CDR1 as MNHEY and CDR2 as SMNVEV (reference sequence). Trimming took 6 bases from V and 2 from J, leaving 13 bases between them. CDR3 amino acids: CASRRASTQETQYF. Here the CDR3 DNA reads TGTGCCAGCAGACGAGCGAGTACTCAAGAGACCCAGTACTTC.

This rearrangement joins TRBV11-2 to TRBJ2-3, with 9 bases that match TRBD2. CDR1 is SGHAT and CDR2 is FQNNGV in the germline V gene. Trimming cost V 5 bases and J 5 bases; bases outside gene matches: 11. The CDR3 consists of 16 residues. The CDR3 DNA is TGTGCCAGCAGCGGCTGGGCGGGGGGGCCGGGAGATACGCAGTATTTT. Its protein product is CASSGWAGGPGDTQYF.

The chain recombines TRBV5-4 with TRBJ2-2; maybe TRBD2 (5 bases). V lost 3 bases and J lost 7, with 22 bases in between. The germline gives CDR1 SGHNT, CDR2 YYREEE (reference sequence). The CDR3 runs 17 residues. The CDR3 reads CASSSGGGTHLVGELFF. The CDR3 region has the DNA TGTGCCAGCAGCTCGGGTGGAGGAACCCACCTAGTCGGGGAGCTGTTTTTT. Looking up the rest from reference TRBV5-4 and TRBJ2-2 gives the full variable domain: ETGVTQSPTHLIKTRGQQVTLRCSSQSGHNTVSWYQQALGQGPQFIFQYYREEENGRGNFPPRFSGLQFPNYSSELNVNALELDDSALYLCASSSGGGTHLVGELFFGEGSRLTVL.

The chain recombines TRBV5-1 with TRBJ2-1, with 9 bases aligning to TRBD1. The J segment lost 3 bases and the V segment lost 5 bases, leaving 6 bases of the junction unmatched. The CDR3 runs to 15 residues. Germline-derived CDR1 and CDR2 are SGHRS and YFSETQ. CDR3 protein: CASSLRQGGYNEQFF. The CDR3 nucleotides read TGCGCCAGCAGTCTCAGACAGGGGGGCTACAATGAGCAGTTCTTC.

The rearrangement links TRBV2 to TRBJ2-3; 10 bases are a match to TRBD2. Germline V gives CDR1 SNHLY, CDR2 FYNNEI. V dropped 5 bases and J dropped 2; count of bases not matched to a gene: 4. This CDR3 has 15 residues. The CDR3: CASSLAGEHTDTQYF. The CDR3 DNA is TGTGCCAGCAGTCTAGCGGGGGAGCACACAGATACGCAGTATTTT.

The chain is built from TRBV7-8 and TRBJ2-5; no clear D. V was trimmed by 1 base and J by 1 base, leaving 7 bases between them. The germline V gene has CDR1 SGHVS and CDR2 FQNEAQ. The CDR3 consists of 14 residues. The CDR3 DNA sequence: TGTGCCAGCAGCTTAGGGGCAGGCCAAGAGACCCAGTACTTC. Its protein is CASSLGAGQETQYF.

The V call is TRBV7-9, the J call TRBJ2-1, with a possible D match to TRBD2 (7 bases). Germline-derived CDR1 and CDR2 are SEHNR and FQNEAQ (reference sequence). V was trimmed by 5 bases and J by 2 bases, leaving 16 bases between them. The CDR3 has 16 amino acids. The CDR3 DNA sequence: TGTGCCAGCAGCCACAGGGAGGGGTCGGCCTACAATGAGCAGTTCTTC. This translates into CASSHREGSAYNEQFF.

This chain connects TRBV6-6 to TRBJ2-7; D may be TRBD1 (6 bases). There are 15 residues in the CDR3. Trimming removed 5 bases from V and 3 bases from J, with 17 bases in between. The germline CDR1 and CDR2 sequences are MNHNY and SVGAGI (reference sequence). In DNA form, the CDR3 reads TGTGCCAGCAGTGACCCACAGGGTGCTTTCTACGAGCAGTACTTC. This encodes CASSDPQGAFYEQYF.

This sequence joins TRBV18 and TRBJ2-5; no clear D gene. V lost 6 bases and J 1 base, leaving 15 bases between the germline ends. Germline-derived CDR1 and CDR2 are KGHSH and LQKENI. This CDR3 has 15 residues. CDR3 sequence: CASSLTMAVQETQYF. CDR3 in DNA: TGTGCCAGCTCCCTCACTATGGCGGTCCAAGAGACCCAGTACTTC.

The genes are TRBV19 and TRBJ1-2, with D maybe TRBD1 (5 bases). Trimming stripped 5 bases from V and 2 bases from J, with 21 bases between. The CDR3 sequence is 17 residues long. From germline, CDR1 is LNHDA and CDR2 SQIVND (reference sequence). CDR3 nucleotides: TGTGCCAGTAGTGGGGGGTTGGGCACTTTGGAAAACTATGGCTACACCTTC. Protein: CASSGGLGTLENYGYTF.

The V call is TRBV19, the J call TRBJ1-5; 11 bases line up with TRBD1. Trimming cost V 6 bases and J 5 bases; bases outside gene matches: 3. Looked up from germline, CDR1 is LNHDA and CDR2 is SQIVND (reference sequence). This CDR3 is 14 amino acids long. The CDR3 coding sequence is TGTGCCAGTAGCGGGACAGGGGGGTATCAGCCCCAGCATTTT. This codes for CASSGTGGYQPQHF.

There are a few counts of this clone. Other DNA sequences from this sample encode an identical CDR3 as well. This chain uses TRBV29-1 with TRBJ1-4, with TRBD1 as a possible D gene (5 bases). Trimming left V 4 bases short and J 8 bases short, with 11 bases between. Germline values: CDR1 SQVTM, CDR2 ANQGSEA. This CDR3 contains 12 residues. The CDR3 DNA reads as TGCAGCGTTGCCGGGGGGGGAGAAAAACTGTTTTTT. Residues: CSVAGGGEKLFF.

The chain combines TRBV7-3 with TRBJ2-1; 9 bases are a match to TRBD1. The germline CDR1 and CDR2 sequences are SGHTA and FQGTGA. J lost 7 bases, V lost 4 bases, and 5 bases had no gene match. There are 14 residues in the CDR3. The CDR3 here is CASSSRDRANEQFF. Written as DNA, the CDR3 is TGTGCCAGCAGCTCAAGGGACAGGGCTAATGAGCAGTTCTTC. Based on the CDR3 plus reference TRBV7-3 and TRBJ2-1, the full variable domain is GAGVSQTPSNKVTEKGKYVELRCDPISGHTALYWYRQSLGQGPEFLIYFQGTGAADDSGLPNDRFFAVRPEGSVSTLKIQRTERGDSAVYLCASSSRDRANEQFFGPGTRLTVL.

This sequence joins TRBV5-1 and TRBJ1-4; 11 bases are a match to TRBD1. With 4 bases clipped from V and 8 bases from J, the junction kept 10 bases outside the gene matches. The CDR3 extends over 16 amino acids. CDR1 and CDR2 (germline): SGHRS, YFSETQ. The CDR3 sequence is CASSLDGQGAGEKLFF. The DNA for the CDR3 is TGCGCCAGCAGCCTTGACGGACAGGGGGCGGGAGAAAAACTGTTTTTT.

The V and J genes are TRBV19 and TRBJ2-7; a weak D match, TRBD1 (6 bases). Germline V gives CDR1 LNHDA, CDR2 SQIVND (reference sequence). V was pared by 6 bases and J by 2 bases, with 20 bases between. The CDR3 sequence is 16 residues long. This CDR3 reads CASSTDRLQQPYEQYF. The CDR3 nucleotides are TGTGCCAGTAGCACGGACAGACTCCAACAACCCTACGAGCAGTACTTC.